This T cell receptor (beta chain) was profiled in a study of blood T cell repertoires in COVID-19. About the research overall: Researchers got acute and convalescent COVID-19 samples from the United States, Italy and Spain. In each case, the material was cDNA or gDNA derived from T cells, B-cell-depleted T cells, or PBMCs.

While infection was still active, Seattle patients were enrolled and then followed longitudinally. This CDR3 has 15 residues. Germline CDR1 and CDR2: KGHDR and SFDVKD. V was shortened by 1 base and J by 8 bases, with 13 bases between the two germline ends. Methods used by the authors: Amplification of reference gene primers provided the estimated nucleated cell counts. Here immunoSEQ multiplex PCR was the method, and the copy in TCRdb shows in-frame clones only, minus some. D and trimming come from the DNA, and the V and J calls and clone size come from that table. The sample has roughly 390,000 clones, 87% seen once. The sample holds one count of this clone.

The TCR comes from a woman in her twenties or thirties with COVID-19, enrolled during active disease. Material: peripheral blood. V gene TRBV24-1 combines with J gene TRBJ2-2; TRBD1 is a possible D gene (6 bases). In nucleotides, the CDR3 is TGTGCCACCAGTGATTTAACAGGGTCGGCGGGGGAGCTGTTTTTT. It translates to CATSDLTGSAGELFF.